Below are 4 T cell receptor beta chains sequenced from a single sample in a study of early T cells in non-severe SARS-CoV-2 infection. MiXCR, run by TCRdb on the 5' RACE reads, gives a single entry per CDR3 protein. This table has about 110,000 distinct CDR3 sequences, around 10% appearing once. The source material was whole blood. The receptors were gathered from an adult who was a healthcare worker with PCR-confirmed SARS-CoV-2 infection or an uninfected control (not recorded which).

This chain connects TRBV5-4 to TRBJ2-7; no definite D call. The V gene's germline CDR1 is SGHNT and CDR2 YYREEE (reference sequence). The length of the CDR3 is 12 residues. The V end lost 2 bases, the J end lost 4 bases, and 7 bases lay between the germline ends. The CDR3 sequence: CASSFGQYEQYF. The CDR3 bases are TGTGCCAGCAGCTTTGGGCAGTACGAGCAGTACTTC.

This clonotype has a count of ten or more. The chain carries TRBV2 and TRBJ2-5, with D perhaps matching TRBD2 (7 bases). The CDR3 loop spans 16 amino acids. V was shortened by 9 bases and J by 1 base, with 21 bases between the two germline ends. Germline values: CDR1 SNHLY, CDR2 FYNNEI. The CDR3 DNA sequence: TGTGCCAGTAGGCCCCTGGAGGGGGGGTTCCAAGAGACCCAGTACTTC. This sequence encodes CASRPLEGGFQETQYF.

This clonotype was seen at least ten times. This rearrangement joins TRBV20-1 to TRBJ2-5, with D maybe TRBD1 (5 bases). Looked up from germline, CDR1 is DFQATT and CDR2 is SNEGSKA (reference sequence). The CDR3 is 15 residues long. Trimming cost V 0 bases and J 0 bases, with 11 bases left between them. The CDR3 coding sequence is TGCAGTGCTAGAGATCCTCGCAGGGACCAAGAGACCCAGTACTTC. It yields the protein CSARDPRRDQETQYF.

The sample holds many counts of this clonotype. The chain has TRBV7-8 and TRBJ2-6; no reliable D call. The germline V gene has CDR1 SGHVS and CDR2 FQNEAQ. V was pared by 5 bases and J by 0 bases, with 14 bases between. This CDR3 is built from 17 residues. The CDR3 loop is CASSPRVGRSGANVLTF. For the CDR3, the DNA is TGTGCCAGCAGCCCCCGTGTAGGACGCTCTGGGGCCAACGTCCTGACTTTC. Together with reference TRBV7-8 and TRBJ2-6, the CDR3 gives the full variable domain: GAGVSQSPRYKVAKRGQDVALRCDPISGHVSLFWYQQALGQGPEFLTYFQNEAQLDKSGLPSDRFFAERPEGSVSTLKIQRTQQEDSAVYLCASSPRVGRSGANVLTFGAGSRLTVL.